This is a list of T cell receptor beta chains from one sample in a study of blood T cell repertoires in COVID-19. The assay was immunoSEQ multiplex PCR, and TCRdb's table has in-frame clones only and misses some. The sample has some 140,000 clones, around three quarters seen once. Sequencing used peripheral blood. These receptors all stem from a man older than 75 with acute or convalescent COVID-19. Both conserved end residues are part of each CDR3. A D gene is named only where the DNA matches it firmly. Expanded clones are given a class, and other clones once, few, many or no size at all.

abundance: -; j_gene: TRBJ2-7; v_gene: TRBV5-6; d_gene: TRBD1; CDR3aa: CASRRQGPSDEQYF; CDR3nt: TGTGCCAGCAGGAGACAGGGCCCTAGTGACGAGCAGTACTTC
abundance: -; j_gene: TRBJ1-5; v_gene: TRBV28; d_gene: TRBD1; CDR3aa: CASRQGGEIQPQHF; CDR3nt: TGTGCCAGCAGGCAAGGGGGCGAGATTCAGCCCCAGCATTTT
abundance: -; j_gene: TRBJ2-5; v_gene: TRBV19; d_gene: TRBD2; CDR3aa: CASSPTTPTSETQYF; CDR3nt: TGTGCCAGTAGTCCTACTACCCCGACTAGCGAGACCCAGTACTTC
abundance: -; j_gene: TRBJ1-1; v_gene: TRBV10-3; d_gene: TRBD1; CDR3aa: CAIRPTGRNTEAFF; CDR3nt: TGTGCCATCAGACCGACAGGGAGAAACACTGAAGCTTTCTTT
abundance: -; j_gene: TRBJ2-7; v_gene: TRBV5-4; d_gene: -; CDR3aa: CASSLSRAGEQYF; CDR3nt: TGTGCCAGCAGCTTGAGCAGGGCGGGAGAGCAGTACTTC
abundance: -; j_gene: TRBJ1-2; v_gene: TRBV2; d_gene: -; CDR3aa: CASSEAGRGMTF; CDR3nt: TGTGCCAGCAGTGAAGCGGGGAGGGGGATGACCTTC
abundance: -; j_gene: TRBJ1-3; v_gene: TRBV3-1/TRBV3-2; d_gene: -; CDR3aa: CASSRAGYSGNTIYF; CDR3nt: TGTGCCAGCAGCCGGGCGGGTTACTCTGGAAACACCATATATTTT
abundance: -; j_gene: TRBJ2-1; v_gene: TRBV24-1; d_gene: -; CDR3aa: CATSDDREQFF; CDR3nt: TGTGCCACCAGTGATGACAGGGAGCAGTTCTTC
abundance: -; j_gene: TRBJ1-2; v_gene: TRBV29-1; d_gene: -; CDR3aa: CSVLGVIYGYTF; CDR3nt: TGCAGCGTTCTCGGGGTTATCTATGGCTACACCTTC
abundance: -; j_gene: TRBJ2-5; v_gene: TRBV5-1; d_gene: -; CDR3aa: CASSARELTGETQYF; CDR3nt: TGCGCCAGCAGCGCCCGGGAGCTTACGGGAGAGACCCAGTACTTC
abundance: -; j_gene: TRBJ1-2; v_gene: TRBV9; d_gene: -; CDR3aa: CASSNPLGTNGYTF; CDR3nt: TGTGCCAGCAGCAATCCTCTTGGGACAAATGGCTACACCTTC
abundance: -; j_gene: TRBJ1-1; v_gene: TRBV19; d_gene: TRBD1; CDR3aa: CASSGQGWNTEAFF; CDR3nt: TGTGCCAGTAGTGGACAGGGTTGGAACACTGAAGCTTTCTTT
abundance: -; j_gene: TRBJ1-2; v_gene: TRBV7-8; d_gene: TRBD1; CDR3aa: CASSLGTGVGNYGYTF; CDR3nt: TGTGCCAGCAGCTTGGGAACAGGGGTGGGTAACTATGGCTACACCTTC
abundance: -; j_gene: TRBJ2-7; v_gene: TRBV7-9; d_gene: TRBD1; CDR3aa: CASSRTGQSYEQYF; CDR3nt: TGTGCCAGCAGCCGGACAGGACAGTCCTACGAGCAGTACTTC
abundance: -; j_gene: TRBJ2-1; v_gene: TRBV20-1; d_gene: -; CDR3aa: CSASSPSSYNEQFF; CDR3nt: TGCAGTGCTAGTTCCCCGAGCTCCTACAATGAGCAGTTCTTC
abundance: -; j_gene: TRBJ2-5; v_gene: TRBV5-4; d_gene: -; CDR3aa: CASSPRDYQETQYF; CDR3nt: TGTGCCAGCAGCCCCCGGGACTACCAAGAGACCCAGTACTTC
abundance: -; j_gene: TRBJ1-2; v_gene: TRBV4-2; d_gene: -; CDR3aa: CASSQGSGLDYGYTF; CDR3nt: TGTGCCAGCAGCCAAGGATCAGGTTTGGACTATGGCTACACCTTC
abundance: -; j_gene: TRBJ2-5; v_gene: TRBV2; d_gene: TRBD1; CDR3aa: CASRESGGQTQYF; CDR3nt: TGTGCCAGCAGGGAATCAGGGGGCCAGACCCAGTACTTC
abundance: -; j_gene: TRBJ1-1; v_gene: TRBV2; d_gene: -; CDR3aa: CASSDQTVNTEAFF; CDR3nt: TGTGCCAGCAGTGATCAGACAGTGAACACTGAAGCTTTCTTT
abundance: -; j_gene: TRBJ1-5; v_gene: TRBV7-6; d_gene: -; CDR3aa: CASSTLGGTPQHF; CDR3nt: TGTGCCAGCAGCACTCTGGGAGGAACGCCCCAGCATTTT
abundance: -; j_gene: TRBJ1-6; v_gene: TRBV6-6; d_gene: TRBD1; CDR3aa: CASSRDRNYNSPLHF; CDR3nt: TGTGCCAGCAGTCGGGACAGAAACTATAATTCACCCCTCCACTTT
abundance: -; j_gene: TRBJ1-4; v_gene: TRBV5-5; d_gene: -; CDR3aa: CASSLTATNEKLFF; CDR3nt: TGTGCCAGCAGCTTGACAGCAACTAATGAAAAACTGTTTTTT
abundance: -; j_gene: TRBJ1-1; v_gene: TRBV7-2; d_gene: TRBD1; CDR3aa: CASSFRGRDTEAFF; CDR3nt: TGTGCCAGCAGCTTCAGGGGGCGGGACACTGAAGCTTTCTTT
abundance: -; j_gene: TRBJ1-3; v_gene: TRBV7-8; d_gene: TRBD1; CDR3aa: CASSPGQGRTGNTIYF; CDR3nt: TGTGCCAGCAGCCCAGGACAGGGCCGGACTGGAAACACCATATATTTT
abundance: -; j_gene: TRBJ2-5; v_gene: TRBV27; d_gene: -; CDR3aa: CASSDSYQETQYF; CDR3nt: TGTGCCAGCAGTGACAGTTACCAAGAGACCCAGTACTTC
abundance: -; j_gene: TRBJ1-2; v_gene: TRBV6-1; d_gene: -; CDR3aa: CASSEVRTDYYGYTF; CDR3nt: TGTGCCAGCAGTGAAGTGAGGACAGATTACTATGGCTACACCTTC
abundance: -; j_gene: TRBJ2-1; v_gene: TRBV10-3; d_gene: TRBD1; CDR3aa: CAISDRDRGMNEQFF; CDR3nt: TGTGCCATCAGTGACCGGGACAGGGGTATGAATGAGCAGTTCTTC
abundance: -; j_gene: TRBJ1-4; v_gene: TRBV30; d_gene: TRBD1; CDR3aa: CAWKRGRGSNEKLFF; CDR3nt: TGTGCCTGGAAAAGGGGGCGCGGGTCTAATGAAAAACTGTTTTTT
abundance: -; j_gene: TRBJ2-7; v_gene: TRBV5-1; d_gene: TRBD1; CDR3aa: CASSLNRGSYEQYF; CDR3nt: TGCGCCAGCAGCTTGAACAGGGGTTCCTACGAGCAGTACTTC
abundance: -; j_gene: TRBJ2-2; v_gene: TRBV5-1; d_gene: -; CDR3aa: CASSPGQGGHFAGELFF; CDR3nt: TGCGCCAGCAGCCCCGGACAGGGAGGGCACTTCGCCGGGGAGCTGTTTTTT
abundance: many; j_gene: TRBJ2-7; v_gene: TRBV7-8; d_gene: -; CDR3aa: CASSFTGQYEQYF; CDR3nt: TGTGCCAGCAGCTTTACAGGGCAGTACGAGCAGTACTTC
abundance: once; j_gene: TRBJ1-1; v_gene: TRBV7-3; d_gene: -; CDR3aa: CASSLTAGVVTEAFF; CDR3nt: TGTGCCAGCAGCTTAACGGCAGGGGTGGTCACTGAAGCTTTCTTT
abundance: -; j_gene: TRBJ1-1; v_gene: TRBV27; d_gene: TRBD1; CDR3aa: CASSRNRGGRTEAFF; CDR3nt: TGTGCCAGCAGTCGGAACAGGGGGGGTAGAACTGAAGCTTTCTTT
abundance: -; j_gene: TRBJ1-1; v_gene: TRBV6-5; d_gene: -; CDR3aa: CASRDGLYTEAFF; CDR3nt: TGTGCCAGCAGGGACGGACTGTACACTGAAGCTTTCTTT
abundance: -; j_gene: TRBJ2-3; v_gene: TRBV6-2/TRBV6-3; d_gene: TRBD2; CDR3aa: CASSYSPAGASDTQYF; CDR3nt: TGTGCCAGCAGTTACTCCCCAGCGGGGGCCTCAGATACGCAGTATTTT
abundance: -; j_gene: TRBJ1-6; v_gene: TRBV5-5; d_gene: -; CDR3aa: CASSFDGQRNSPLHF; CDR3nt: TGTGCCAGCAGCTTCGATGGACAGAGGAATTCACCCCTCCACTTT
abundance: -; j_gene: TRBJ1-5; v_gene: TRBV7-9; d_gene: TRBD1; CDR3aa: CASSWDRGDQPQHF; CDR3nt: TGTGCCAGCAGCTGGGACAGGGGTGATCAGCCCCAGCATTTT
abundance: -; j_gene: TRBJ2-1; v_gene: TRBV28; d_gene: -; CDR3aa: CATLGGVGSEQFF; CDR3nt: TGTGCCACCCTAGGGGGGGTTGGGAGTGAGCAGTTCTTC